The rows below give T cell receptor beta chains drawn from one sample of a study of T-cell reconstitution after alpha-beta-depleted transplantation in children. TCRdb recomputed calls from the PCR reads with MiXCR, one row per CDR3 protein. This sample has some 200,000 distinct CDR3 sequences, with about 15% found just once. Here the sequenced sample was PBMCs from the stem cell graft donor, taken from the stem cell graft. Every receptor here comes from a human donor who donated a stem cell graft to a child with acute lymphoblastic leukemia. Each CDR3 is given with its conserved first and last residue. The order of the fields is clone size, V gene, J gene, D gene, CDR3 DNA, CDR3 protein. A D gene is named only where the DNA matches it firmly. Expanded clones get a size class; other rows say once, few or many, or leave the size out.

many,TRBV5-1,TRBJ2-2,-,TGCGCCAGCAGCTTGGAGGTGGGAACCGGGGAGCTGTTTTTT,CASSLEVGTGELFF
many,TRBV29-1,TRBJ2-7,-,TGCAGCGTTGCAGTTCGGACACTAGGGCATTACGAGCAGTACTTC,CSVAVRTLGHYEQYF
many,TRBV5-1,TRBJ1-2,-,TGCGCCAGCAGCTTGGTCGGGCAAGCATATGGCTACACCTTC,CASSLVGQAYGYTF
many,TRBV7-9,TRBJ1-1,-,TGTGCCAGCAGCATCGCGGTGCTCACTGAAGCTTTCTTT,CASSIAVLTEAFF
few,TRBV6-5,TRBJ2-5,-,TGTGCCAGCAGTTACTCGACACAGGGCCAGAAGACCCAGTACTTC,CASSYSTQGQKTQYF
many,TRBV2,TRBJ1-1,TRBD1,TGTGCCAGCAGTGAAGCGCGGACAGGGTTGAACACTGAAGCTTTCTTT,CASSEARTGLNTEAFF
many,TRBV20-1,TRBJ1-1,TRBD1,TGCAGTGCTAGAACAGGGGCGCGCACTGAAGCTTTCTTT,CSARTGARTEAFF
many,TRBV28,TRBJ2-5,TRBD2,TGTGCCAGCACCCGAGCGGGAACGGGAGAGACCCAGTACTTC,CASTRAGTGETQYF
few,TRBV12-3/TRBV12-4,TRBJ2-1,-,TGTGCCACCGGAGGGGGGACGTCGCAGTTCTTC,CATGGGTSQFF
many,TRBV29-1,TRBJ2-2,-,TGCAGCGTTGGCCAGCTGGGGGAGGCCGGGGAGCTGTTTTTT,CSVGQLGEAGELFF
-,TRBV13,TRBJ2-7,TRBD2,TGTGCCAGCAGTCCCGGGACTAGCGGAAACTCCTACGAGCAGTACTTC,CASSPGTSGNSYEQYF
many,TRBV5-1,TRBJ1-6,-,TGCGCCAGCAGCCTGCGCATTGGCTCCTATAATTCACCCCTCCACTTT,CASSLRIGSYNSPLHF
many,TRBV12-3/TRBV12-4,TRBJ2-1,TRBD2,TGTGCCAGCACTCTAGCGGGAGGGATGTTGAATGAGCAGTTCTTC,CASTLAGGMLNEQFF
many,TRBV20-1,TRBJ2-5,TRBD2,TGCAGTGCTAGTGACCATAGCGGGATTTTCCCAGAGACCCAGTACTTC,CSASDHSGIFPETQYF
many,TRBV5-5,TRBJ1-1,TRBD1,TGTGCCAGCAGCCGGACAGGGGGTTTAACTGAAGCTTTCTTT,CASSRTGGLTEAFF